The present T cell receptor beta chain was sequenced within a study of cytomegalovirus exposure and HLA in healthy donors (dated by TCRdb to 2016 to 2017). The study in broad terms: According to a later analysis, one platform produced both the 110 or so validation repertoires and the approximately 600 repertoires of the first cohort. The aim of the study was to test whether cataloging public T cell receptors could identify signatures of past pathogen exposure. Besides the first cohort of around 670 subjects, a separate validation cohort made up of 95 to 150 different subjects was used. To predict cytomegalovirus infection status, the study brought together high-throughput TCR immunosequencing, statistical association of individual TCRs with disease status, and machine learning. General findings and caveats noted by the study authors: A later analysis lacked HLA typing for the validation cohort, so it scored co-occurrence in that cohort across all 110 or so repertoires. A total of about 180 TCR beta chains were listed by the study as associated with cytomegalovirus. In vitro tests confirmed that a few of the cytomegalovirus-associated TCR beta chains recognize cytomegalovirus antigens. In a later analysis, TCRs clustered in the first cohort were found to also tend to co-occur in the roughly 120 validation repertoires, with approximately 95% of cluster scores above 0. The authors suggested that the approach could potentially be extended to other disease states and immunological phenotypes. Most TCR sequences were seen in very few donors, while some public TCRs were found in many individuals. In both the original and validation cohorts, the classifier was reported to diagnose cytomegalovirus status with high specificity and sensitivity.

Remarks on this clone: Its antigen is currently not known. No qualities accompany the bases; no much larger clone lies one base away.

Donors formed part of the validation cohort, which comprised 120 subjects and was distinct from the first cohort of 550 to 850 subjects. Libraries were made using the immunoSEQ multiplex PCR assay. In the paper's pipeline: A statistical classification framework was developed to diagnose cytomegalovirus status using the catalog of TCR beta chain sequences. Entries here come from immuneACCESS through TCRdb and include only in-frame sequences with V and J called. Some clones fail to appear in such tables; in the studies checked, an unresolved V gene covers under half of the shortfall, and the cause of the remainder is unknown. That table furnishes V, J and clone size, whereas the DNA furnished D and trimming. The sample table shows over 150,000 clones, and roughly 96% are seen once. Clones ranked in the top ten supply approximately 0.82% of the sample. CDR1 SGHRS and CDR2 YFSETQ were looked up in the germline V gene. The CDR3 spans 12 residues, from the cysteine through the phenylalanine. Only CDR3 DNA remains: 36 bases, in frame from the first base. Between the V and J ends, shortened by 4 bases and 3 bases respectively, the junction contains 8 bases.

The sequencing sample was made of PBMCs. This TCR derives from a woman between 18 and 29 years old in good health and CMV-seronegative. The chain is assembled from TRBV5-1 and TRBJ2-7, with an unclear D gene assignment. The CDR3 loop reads CASSRESYEQYF. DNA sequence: TGCGCCAGCAGCAGAGAGAGCTACGAGCAGTACTTC.